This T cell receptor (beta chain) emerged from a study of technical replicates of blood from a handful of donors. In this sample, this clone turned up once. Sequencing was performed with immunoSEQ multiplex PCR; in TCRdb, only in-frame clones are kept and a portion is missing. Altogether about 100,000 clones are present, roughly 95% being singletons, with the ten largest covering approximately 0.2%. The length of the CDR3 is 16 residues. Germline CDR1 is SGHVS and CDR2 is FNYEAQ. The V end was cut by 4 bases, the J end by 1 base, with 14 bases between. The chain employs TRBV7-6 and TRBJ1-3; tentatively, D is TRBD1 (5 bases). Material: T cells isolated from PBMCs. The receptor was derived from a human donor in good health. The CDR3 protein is CASSSAYKGSGNTIYF. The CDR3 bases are TGTGCCAGCAGCTCCGCTTATAAGGGGTCTGGAAACACCATATATTTT.